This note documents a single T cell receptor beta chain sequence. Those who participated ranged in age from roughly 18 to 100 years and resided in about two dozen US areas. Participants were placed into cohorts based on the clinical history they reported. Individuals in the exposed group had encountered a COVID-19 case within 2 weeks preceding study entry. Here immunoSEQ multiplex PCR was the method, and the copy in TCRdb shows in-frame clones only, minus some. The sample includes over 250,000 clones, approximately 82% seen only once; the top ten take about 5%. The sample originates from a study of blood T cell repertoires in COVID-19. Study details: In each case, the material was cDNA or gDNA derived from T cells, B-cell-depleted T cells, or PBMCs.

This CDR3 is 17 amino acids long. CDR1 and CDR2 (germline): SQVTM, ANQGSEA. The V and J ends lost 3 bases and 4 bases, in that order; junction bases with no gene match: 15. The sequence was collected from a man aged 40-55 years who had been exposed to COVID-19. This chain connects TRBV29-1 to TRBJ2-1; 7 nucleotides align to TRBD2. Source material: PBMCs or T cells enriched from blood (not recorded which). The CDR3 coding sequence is TGCAGCGTTGACATGGCGGGAGAACCAAGCAAATACAATGAGCAGTTCTTC. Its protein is CSVDMAGEPSKYNEQFF.